Detailed here is one T cell receptor beta chain. The record originates from a study of blood T cell repertoires in COVID-19. In the study overall: Donors in the United States, Italy and Spain gave samples during acute or convalescent COVID-19.

Original analysis: Nucleated cell number was recorded as an estimate derived from reference gene primer amplification. The data were produced by immunoSEQ multiplex PCR, yet TCRdb's version contains in-frame clones alone and is incomplete. V and J calls and clone size are given by that table; D and trimming were obtained from the DNA. Of about 240,000 clones in the sample, roughly 91% were seen once. The germline V and J ends were trimmed by 5 bases and 3 bases, with 9 bases remaining between them. CDR1 is LNHDA and CDR2 is SQIVND in the germline V gene (reference sequence). The CDR3 sequence is 13 residues long. Grouping used clinical history reported by participants in a survey and questionnaire. All recovered Cohort 3 donors got two negative PCRs, got clearance, or saw symptom resolution.

The gene calls are TRBV19 and TRBJ2-3; D gene ambiguous. The TCR comes from a man in his forties who had recovered from COVID-19. The sequenced sample consisted of PBMCs or T cells enriched from blood (not recorded which). CDR3 residues: CASSRLGTDTQYF. The CDR3 nucleotides are TGTGCCAGTAGTCGGCTCGGGACAGATACGCAGTATTTT.